This TCR beta chain was retrieved from a study of blood T cells in healthy people across ages. A few counts support this clonotype. CDR1 SNHLY and CDR2 FYNNEI come from the germline V gene. The CDR3 is 16 residues long. After removal of 6 bases from V and 0 bases from J, the junction contained 5 bases not matched to a gene. A second PCR, run for roughly 6 to 11 cycles, used a sample-barcoded 5' primer plus a J-beta primer mix. A single record per CDR3 protein comes from TCRdb applying MiXCR to the 5' RACE reads. The table includes 650,000 to 950,000 distinct CDR3 sequences, around 43% detected once. What was sequenced was blood. The source of this sequence is a man aged 60 to 69 in good health. This chain links TRBV2 with TRBJ2-1; 10 positions match TRBD2. The CDR3 protein is CASRELAGNSYNEQFF. The CDR3 DNA is TGTGCCAGCAGAGAACTAGCGGGGAACTCCTACAATGAGCAGTTCTTC.